The entry below describes one TCR beta chain. No antigen is known for it. This sample is part of a study of cytomegalovirus exposure and HLA in healthy donors. General observations from the study: With DRB1 most and HLA-C fewest, TCR association rates differed between HLA loci in a later analysis. Researchers catalogued some 160 TCR beta chains as cytomegalovirus-associated. Reportedly, TCR beta sequences accurately predicted HLA-A and HLA-B alleles in most subjects. TCR beta V- and J-gene trimming, according to a later analysis, was linked to a missense DCLRE1C variant.

The PCR was carried out with 60 Vbeta primers and 13 Jbeta primers. Data came from immunoSEQ multiplex PCR; TCRdb stores just in-frame clones and leaves some out. The sample has fewer than 200,000 clones; approximately 80% are singletons. Germline lookup yields CDR1 SGHNT and CDR2 YYREEE (reference sequence). This CDR3 is 14 amino acids long. The V end lost 9 bases, the J end lost 0 bases, and 15 bases lay between the germline ends. This receptor was obtained from a woman aged 40 to 49 in good health and CMV-seropositive. The specimen sequenced was PBMCs. The genes are TRBV5-4 and TRBJ1-1; D may be TRBD1 (5 bases). CDR3 in amino acids: CAMRGEVMNTEAFF. DNA for the CDR3: TGTGCCATGAGAGGGGAGGTCATGAACACTGAAGCTTTCTTT.